Reported below is one T cell receptor (beta chain). Authors' analysis steps: Amplification from reference gene primers served as the basis for estimated nucleated cell counts. Sequenced by immunoSEQ multiplex PCR; TCRdb stores in-frame clones only, minus some. That table furnishes V, J and clone size, whereas the DNA furnished D and trimming. The sample yields about 130,000 clones, approximately 77% seen once. Trimming left V 3 bases short and J 5 bases short, with 10 bases between. Per germline, CDR1 GTSNPN and CDR2 SVGIG (reference sequence). The CDR3 loop spans 12 amino acids. The data originate from a study of blood T cell repertoires in COVID-19. Study context: COVID-19 samples, acute and convalescent, were from the United States, Italy and Spain. PBMCs, B-cell-depleted T cells, or T cells provided the cDNA or gDNA that made up the material.

This TCR was recovered from a man older than 75 with acute or convalescent COVID-19. The sample taken for sequencing was peripheral blood. The chain combines TRBV30 with TRBJ1-1; maybe TRBD1 (5 bases). CDR3 DNA: TGTGCCTGGAGATCAGGGAAGACTGAAGCTTTCTTT. This codes for CAWRSGKTEAFF.